The 14 T cell receptor beta chains in this list originate from one sample, sequenced in a study of blood T cells in healthy people across ages. Through a sample-barcoded 5' primer and a J-beta primer mix, a second PCR was run for about 6 to 12 cycles. MiXCR was run by TCRdb on the 5' RACE reads, yielding one entry per CDR3 protein. This table holds approximately 900,000 distinct CDR3 sequences, about 28% found once. The same data also went into a second study, on T cells of mothers and their children.

Material for sequencing was blood. These receptors were obtained from a woman between 35 and 50 years old in good health.

A few counts support this clonotype. One end of the junction varies from germline; a read error may be responsible. The rearrangement joins TRBV7-6 to TRBJ2-3; 9 bases fit TRBD2. CDR1 is SGHVS, CDR2 FNYEAQ, per germline. The CDR3 contains 16 residues. The CDR3 nucleotides read TGTGCCAGCAGCTTAGTACCTAGCGGGGTTACAGATGCGCAGTATTTT. Translating it yields CASSLVPSGVTDAQYF.

This clonotype has only a few counts. V gene TRBV7-9 combines with J gene TRBJ2-3, with D perhaps TRBD1 (6 bases). The CDR3 has 14 amino acids. Per the germline V gene, CDR1 is SEHNR and CDR2 is FQNEAQ (reference sequence). V was pared by 4 bases and J by 2 bases, with 10 bases between. CDR3 sequence reads: CASSSGDYTDTQYF. In DNA form, the CDR3 reads TGTGCCAGCAGCTCAGGGGATTACACAGATACGCAGTATTTT.

The chain couples TRBV5-1 to TRBJ2-3; D is unresolved. CDR3 size: 16 residues. The germline V and J ends were trimmed by 0 bases and 1 base, with 12 bases remaining between them. Looked up from germline, CDR1 is SGHRS and CDR2 is YFSETQ. DNA of the CDR3: TGCGCCAGCAGCTTGGTACCTCCCGTGGGCACAGATACGCAGTATTTT. Its protein product is CASSLVPPVGTDTQYF.

There are a few counts of this clonotype. This may stem from a read error, because a much larger clone lies one nucleotide away. This chain joins TRBV20-1 and TRBJ2-5; D gene uncertain. V lost 0 bases and J lost 11, with 13 bases in between. The germline gives CDR1 DFQATT, CDR2 SNEGSKA (reference sequence). The CDR3 totals 12 residues. CDR3 nucleotides: TGCAGTGCTAGAGATCTGGCCAATGAGCAGTACTTC. Its protein product is CSARDLANEQYF.

In its sample, this clonotype was seen a few times. This chain joins TRBV6-4 and TRBJ2-2; TRBD2 matches at 7 bases. The trim removed 0 bases at V and 4 bases at J, leaving 8 bases unmatched. Per germline, CDR1 MRHNA and CDR2 SNTAGT. The CDR3 is 17 amino acids. This chain's CDR3 is CASSDSLSGGGTGELFF. The CDR3 bases are TGTGCCAGCAGTGACTCCTTATCTGGGGGGGGCACCGGGGAGCTGTTTTTT.

Points on this clonotype: A much larger clone lies a single base off, so this may be a read error. The chain uses TRBV12-3 or TRBV12-4 and TRBJ2-7, with 7 bases that match TRBD2. After removal of 3 bases from V and 7 bases from J, the junction contained 9 bases not matched to a gene. The CDR3 sequence is 14 residues long. The CDR3 DNA reads as TGTGCCAGCAGTTTGGGTCCTAGCGGTAATGAGCAGTACTTC. It is translated as CASSLGPSGNEQYF.

This rearrangement joins TRBV20-1 to TRBJ1-2; no clear D gene. CDR1 is DFQATT and CDR2 is SNEGSKA in the germline V gene (reference sequence). Deletions cut 6 bases from V and 2 bases from J, with 10 bases between. The CDR3 sequence is 12 residues long. The chain's CDR3 is CSALEVNYGYTF. CDR3 sequence (DNA): TGCAGTGCCCTCGAGGTGAACTATGGCTACACCTTC.

This clonotype has just a few counts. The chain has TRBV10-3 and TRBJ1-4; weak D call: TRBD1 (6 bases). Germline lookup yields CDR1 ENHRY and CDR2 SYGVKD. V dropped 2 bases and J dropped 6 bases, with 22 bases sitting between them. The CDR3 runs 18 residues. CDR3 nucleotides: TGTGCCATCAGTGAGAGTTGGGGGGGCAGTCGTCCCGATGAAAAACTGTTTTTT. Its translation is CAISESWGGSRPDEKLFF.

This rearrangement joins TRBV6-5 to TRBJ1-2, with D maybe TRBD1 (5 bases). The CDR3 is 14 amino acids. V was shortened by 2 bases and J by 8 bases, with 15 bases between the two germline ends. Germline V CDR1 and CDR2: MNHEY, SVGAGI. The CDR3 here is CASSYGAGYGGYTF. CDR3 sequence (DNA): TGTGCCAGCAGTTACGGGGCAGGGTACGGCGGCTACACCTTC.

Turning to this clonotype: This may arise from a read error, as a much more abundant clone is one base away. The gene calls are TRBV11-1 and TRBJ2-1, with D unclear. CDR3 length: 14 residues. V lost 0 bases and J lost 10, with 13 bases in between. In germline, CDR1 is SGHAT, CDR2 FQDESV (reference sequence). CDR3 DNA: TGTGCCAGCAGCTTAGCAGGGCGTGTATTCGAGCAGTTCTTC. This codes for CASSLAGRVFEQFF.

The J gene is TRBJ1-2, the V gene TRBV7-3; possible D gene TRBD1, 6 bases. The germline V and J ends were trimmed by 5 bases and 2 bases, with 15 bases remaining between them. Germline values: CDR1 SGHTA, CDR2 FQGTGA. This CDR3 is built from 15 residues. CDR3 sequence: CASSTTGIENYGYTF. CDR3 DNA: TGTGCCAGCAGCACTACAGGGATTGAAAACTATGGCTACACCTTC.

The sample holds many counts of this clonotype. The genes are TRBV20-1 and TRBJ1-2, with D perhaps TRBD1 (6 bases). This CDR3 is built from 19 residues. Germline assignment: CDR1 DFQATT and CDR2 SNEGSKA (reference sequence). V dropped 0 bases and J dropped 6 bases, with 29 bases sitting between them. The CDR3 DNA sequence: TGCAGTGCTAGAGATCTGCGGGTTTCGGACAGCGGGAGTATGCATGGCTACACCTTC. Its translation: CSARDLRVSDSGSMHGYTF.

This clonotype has at least ten counts. V usage is TRBV7-2 and J usage is TRBJ2-5, with D uncertain. The CDR3 sequence is 13 residues long. Germline V gene sequence: CDR1 SGHTA, CDR2 FQGNSA. Trimming stripped 1 base from V and 1 base from J, with 4 bases between. The CDR3 is CASSLGTQETQYF. The CDR3 coding sequence is TGTGCCAGCAGCTTAGGGACCCAAGAGACCCAGTACTTC.

This clonotype has a count of ten or more. The chain links TRBV7-6 to TRBJ2-7; D may match TRBD1 or TRBD2 (5 bases each). Germline V gene data show CDR1 as SGHVS and CDR2 as FNYEAQ. The V and J ends lost 5 bases and 4 bases respectively, with 18 bases between them. The CDR3 runs 15 residues. In DNA form, the CDR3 reads TGTGCCAGCAGCCCGGGTTATGGGGGAACGTACGAGCAGTACTTC. It specifies CASSPGYGGTYEQYF. Looking up the rest from reference TRBV7-6 and TRBJ2-7 gives the full variable domain: GAGVSQSPRYKVTKRGQDVALRCDPISGHVSLYWYRQALGQGPEFLTYFNYEAQQDKSGLPNDRFSAERPEGSISTLTIQRTEQRDSAMYRCASSPGYGGTYEQYFGPGTRLTVT.